Sequencing of this T cell receptor (beta chain) was carried out in a study of cytomegalovirus exposure and HLA in healthy donors. Broader study findings: While the bulk of TCR sequences proved rare, some public TCRs turned up in many donors. The study designated about 180 TCR beta chains cytomegalovirus-associated.

Germline CDR1 LGHNA, CDR2 YSLEER. CDR3 size: 16 residues. J was trimmed by 9 bases and V by 0 bases; bases with no gene match: 9. With respect to this clone: No antigen is known for it.

Only in-frame clones appear in the TCRdb table, and some are missing; sequencing was by immunoSEQ multiplex PCR. The sample has 150,000 to 200,000 clones, around 85% seen once. The V call is TRBV4-3, the J call TRBJ2-1; 9 bases are shared with TRBD2. The sequenced sample was PBMCs. This clonotype originated in a young man in good health and CMV-seropositive. The CDR3 is CASSQDASGGSGEQFF. CDR3 sequence (DNA): TGCGCCAGCAGCCAAGACGCGAGCGGGGGGTCGGGTGAGCAGTTCTTC.